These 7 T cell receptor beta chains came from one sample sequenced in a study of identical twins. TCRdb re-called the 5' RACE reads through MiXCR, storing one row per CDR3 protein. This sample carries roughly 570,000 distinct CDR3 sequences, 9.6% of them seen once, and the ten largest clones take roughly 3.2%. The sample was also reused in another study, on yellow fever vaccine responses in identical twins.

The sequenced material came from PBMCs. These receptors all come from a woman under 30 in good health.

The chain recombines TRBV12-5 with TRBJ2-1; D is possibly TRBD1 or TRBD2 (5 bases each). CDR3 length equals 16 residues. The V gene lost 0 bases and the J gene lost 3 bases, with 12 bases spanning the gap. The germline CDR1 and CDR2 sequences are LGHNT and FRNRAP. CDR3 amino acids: CASGLVLGPFYNEQFF. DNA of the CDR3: TGTGCTAGTGGTTTGGTACTGGGACCATTCTACAATGAGCAGTTCTTC.

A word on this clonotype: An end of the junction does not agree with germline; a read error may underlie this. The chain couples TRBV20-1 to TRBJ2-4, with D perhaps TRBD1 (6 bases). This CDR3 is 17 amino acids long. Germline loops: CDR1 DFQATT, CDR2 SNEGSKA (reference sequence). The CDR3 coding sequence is TGCTGTGCTAGGGCGGCGACAGGAATGGGAGCCAAAAACATTCAGTACTTC. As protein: CCARAATGMGAKNIQYF.

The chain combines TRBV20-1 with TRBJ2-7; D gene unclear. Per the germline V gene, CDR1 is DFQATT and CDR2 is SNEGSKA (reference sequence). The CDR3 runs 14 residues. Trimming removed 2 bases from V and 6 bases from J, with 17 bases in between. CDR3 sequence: CSARLARLGGEQYF. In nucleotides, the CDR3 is TGCAGTGCTAGATTGGCCAGGCTCGGTGGCGAGCAGTACTTC.

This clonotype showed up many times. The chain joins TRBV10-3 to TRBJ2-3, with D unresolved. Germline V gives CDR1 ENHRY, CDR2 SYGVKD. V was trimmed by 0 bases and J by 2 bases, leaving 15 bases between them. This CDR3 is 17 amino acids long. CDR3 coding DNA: TGTGCCATCAGTGAGTCGACGGGTCTATCGGCCACAGATACGCAGTATTTT. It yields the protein CAISESTGLSATDTQYF.

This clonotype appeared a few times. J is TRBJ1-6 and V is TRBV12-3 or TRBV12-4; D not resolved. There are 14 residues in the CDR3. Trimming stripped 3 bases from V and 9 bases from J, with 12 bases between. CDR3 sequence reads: CASSFVGGGSPLHF. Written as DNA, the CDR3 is TGTGCCAGCAGTTTTGTGGGTGGTGGTTCACCCCTCCACTTT.

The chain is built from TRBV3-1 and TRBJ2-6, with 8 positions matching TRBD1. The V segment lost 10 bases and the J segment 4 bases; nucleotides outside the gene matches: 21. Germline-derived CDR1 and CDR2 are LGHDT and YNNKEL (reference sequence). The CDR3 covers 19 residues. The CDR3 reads CAICSNTGQGPVGANVLTF. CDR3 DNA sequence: TGTGCCATCTGTTCTAACACCGGACAGGGACCCGTGGGGGCCAACGTCCTGACTTTC.

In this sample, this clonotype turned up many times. CDR3 protein: CASSFIRSGETQYF. In DNA form, the CDR3 reads TGTGCCAGCAGTTTTATCCGTTCCGGAGAGACCCAGTACTTC. The chain employs TRBV28 and TRBJ2-5, with unresolved D. V shed 3 bases and J shed 4 bases, with 12 bases lying between them. Germline CDR1 and CDR2: MDHEN and SYDVKM. This CDR3 has 14 residues. The whole variable domain, filled in from reference TRBV28 and TRBJ2-5, reads DVKVTQSSRYLVKRTGEKVFLECVQDMDHENMFWYRQDPGLGLRLIYFSYDVKMKEKGDIPEGYSVSREKKERFSLILESASTNQTSMYLCASSFIRSGETQYFGPGTRLLVL.